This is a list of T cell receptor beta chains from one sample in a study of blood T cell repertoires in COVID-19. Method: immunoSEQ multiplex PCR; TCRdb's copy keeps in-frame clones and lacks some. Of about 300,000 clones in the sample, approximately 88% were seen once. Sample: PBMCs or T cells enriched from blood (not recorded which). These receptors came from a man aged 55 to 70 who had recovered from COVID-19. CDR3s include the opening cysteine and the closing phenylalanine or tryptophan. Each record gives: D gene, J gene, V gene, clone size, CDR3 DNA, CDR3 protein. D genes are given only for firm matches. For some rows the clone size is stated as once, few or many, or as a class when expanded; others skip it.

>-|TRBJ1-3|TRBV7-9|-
TGTGCCAGCAGCCTGAGGTCGTTGGACACCATATATTTT
CASSLRSLDTIYF
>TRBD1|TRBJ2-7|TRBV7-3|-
TGTGCCAGCAGCCTGGACAGGGGCTACGAGCAGTACTTC
CASSLDRGYEQYF
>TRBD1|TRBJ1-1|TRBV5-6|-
TGTGCCAGCAGCCGGGGACAGATCACTGAAGCTTTCTTT
CASSRGQITEAFF
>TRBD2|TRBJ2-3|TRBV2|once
TGTGCCAGCAGTGCGACTAGCGGGAGGGCCGCAGATACGCAGTATTTT
CASSATSGRAADTQYF
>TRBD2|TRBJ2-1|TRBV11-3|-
TGTGCCAGCAGCCCCCGACTAGCGGGAGGGCCAGGGAATGAGCAGTTCTTC
CASSPRLAGGPGNEQFF
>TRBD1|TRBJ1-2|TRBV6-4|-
TGTGCCAGCCTTTTCCCGCGGGGACAGGGGGCCTACGGCTACACCTTC
CASLFPRGQGAYGYTF
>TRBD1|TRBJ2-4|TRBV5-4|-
TGTGCCAGCAGCCCGGACAGGGAGGTGGACATTCAGTACTTC
CASSPDREVDIQYF
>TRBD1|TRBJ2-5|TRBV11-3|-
TGTGCCAGCAGCTTAGGGGTAGGACAGGGTAACCAAGAGACCCAGTACTTC
CASSLGVGQGNQETQYF
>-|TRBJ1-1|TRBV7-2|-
TGTGCCAGCAGCTTACGTGCGGGGGAAAATTTTGGGGGAAACACTGAAGCTTTCTTT
CASSLRAGENFGGNTEAFF
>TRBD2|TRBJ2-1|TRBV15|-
TGTGCCACCTTAACCGGGACTAAGCAGTTCTTC
CATLTGTKQFF
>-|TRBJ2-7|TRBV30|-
TGTGCCTGGAACGGGGGGCCCTACGAGCAGTACTTC
CAWNGGPYEQYF
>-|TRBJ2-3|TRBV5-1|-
TGCGCCAGCAGCTTAGGGGATGTCGGCACAGATACGCAGTATTTT
CASSLGDVGTDTQYF
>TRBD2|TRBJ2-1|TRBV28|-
TGTGCCAGCAGTTCCCTAGCGGGAAGGGATTATGAGCAGTTCTTC
CASSSLAGRDYEQFF
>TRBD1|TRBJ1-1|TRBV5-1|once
TGCGCCACCCGGACAGGCGAGAACACTGAAGCTTTCTTT
CATRTGENTEAFF
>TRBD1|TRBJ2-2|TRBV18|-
TGTGCCAGCTCACCAAGGACAGGGGCCGACACCGGGGAGCTGTTTTTT
CASSPRTGADTGELFF
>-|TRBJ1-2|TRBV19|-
TGTGCCAGTAGTTTTCGGGCTAACTATGGCTACACCTTC
CASSFRANYGYTF
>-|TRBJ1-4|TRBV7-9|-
TGTGCCAGCAGCTTAGAGTATGGCCAAACCCTGTTTTTT
CASSLEYGQTLFF
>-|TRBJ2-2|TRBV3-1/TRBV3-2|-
TGTGCCAGCAGCCAAGTGACTGGGGAGCTGTTTTTT
CASSQVTGELFF
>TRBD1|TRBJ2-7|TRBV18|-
TGTGCCAGCTCGCCCTTGGGACAGGTGACAAACGAGCAGTACTTC
CASSPLGQVTNEQYF
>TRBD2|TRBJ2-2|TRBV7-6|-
TGTGCCAGCAGCCCTCGCAGAAACACGGGACTAGGGTTCGCCGGGGAGCTGTTTTTT
CASSPRRNTGLGFAGELFF
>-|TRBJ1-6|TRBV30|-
TGTGCCTGGAGTAAAGGACTTAATAATTCACCCCTCCACTTT
CAWSKGLNNSPLHF
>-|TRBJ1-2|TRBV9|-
TGTGCCAGCAGCGCTGACATGGGCTACACCTTC
CASSADMGYTF
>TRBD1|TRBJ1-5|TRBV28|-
TGTGCCAGCAGTTTCCCACCCCAACAGGGGGCTGGCAATCAGCCCCAGCATTTT
CASSFPPQQGAGNQPQHF
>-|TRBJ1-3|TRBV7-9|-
TGTGCCAGCAGCTTAGCGGGGCGTACATACTCTGGAAACACCATATATTTT
CASSLAGRTYSGNTIYF
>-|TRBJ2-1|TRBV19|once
TGTGCCAGTAATGACAGGCTCAATGAGCAGTTCTTC
CASNDRLNEQFF
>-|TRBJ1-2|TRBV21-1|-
TGTGCCAGCAGCAAAGGGCCAGGCTATAACTATGGCTACACCTTC
CASSKGPGYNYGYTF
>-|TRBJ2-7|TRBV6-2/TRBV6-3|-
TGTGCCAGCAGTTACGGGCGGGACTCCTACGAGCAGTACTTC
CASSYGRDSYEQYF
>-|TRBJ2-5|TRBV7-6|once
TGTGCCAGCAGCTTATCGACAACTCAAGAGACCCAGTACTTC
CASSLSTTQETQYF
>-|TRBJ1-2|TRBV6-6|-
TGTGCCAGCAGTTACTCAGGGGTTGGCGGCTACACCTTC
CASSYSGVGGYTF
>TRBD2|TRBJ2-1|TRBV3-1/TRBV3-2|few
TGTGCCAGCAGCCAAGGTTCTAGCGGGAGTACCTACAATGAGCAGTTCTTC
CASSQGSSGSTYNEQFF
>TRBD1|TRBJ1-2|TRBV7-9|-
TGTGCCAGCAGTACTGACAGGGACCCTAGGTATGGCTACACCTTC
CASSTDRDPRYGYTF
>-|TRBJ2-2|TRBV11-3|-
TGTGCCAGCAGCCCCGCTGCGGGGACGAACACCGGGGAGCTGTTTTTT
CASSPAAGTNTGELFF
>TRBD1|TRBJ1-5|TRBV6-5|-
TGTGCCAGCAGGACGGACAGGAGCCCGAATCAGCCCCAGCATTTT
CASRTDRSPNQPQHF
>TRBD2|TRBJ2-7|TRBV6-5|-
TGTGCCAGCAGTTACACTAGCGGGAGTCCCTACGAGCAGTACTTC
CASSYTSGSPYEQYF
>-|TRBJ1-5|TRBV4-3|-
TGCGCCAGCAGCCAAGATCGGCGTGGAGGGCCGGATCAGCCCCAGCATTTT
CASSQDRRGGPDQPQHF
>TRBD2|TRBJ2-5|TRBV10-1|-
TGCGCCAGCAGAGCAACTAGCGGGGATTCGCAAGAGACCCAGTACTTC
CASRATSGDSQETQYF
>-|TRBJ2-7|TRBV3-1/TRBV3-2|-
TGTGCCAGCAGCCAACTATACGAGCAGTACTTC
CASSQLYEQYF
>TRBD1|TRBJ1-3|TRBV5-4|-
TGTGCCAGCAGCCTCGGACAGGGGGCCGTTGGAAACACCATATATTTT
CASSLGQGAVGNTIYF
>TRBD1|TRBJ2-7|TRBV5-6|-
TGTGCCAGCAGCTTGGGACAGGGGAGGTACGAGCAGTACTTC
CASSLGQGRYEQYF
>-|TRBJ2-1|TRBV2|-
TGTGCCAGCAGTAAACAGTTCCGGCATGAGCAGTTCTTC
CASSKQFRHEQFF
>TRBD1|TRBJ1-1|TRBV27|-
TGTGCCAGCAGTTCAAGTGTGGGGACAGGGATAACTGAAGCTTTCTTT
CASSSSVGTGITEAFF
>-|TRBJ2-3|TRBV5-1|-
TGCGCCAGCAGCTTGATCAGTACCCTCTCTACGCAGTATTTT
CASSLISTLSTQYF
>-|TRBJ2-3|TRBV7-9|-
TGTGCCAGCAGCCATAGCGGTTACACAGATACGCAGTATTTT
CASSHSGYTDTQYF
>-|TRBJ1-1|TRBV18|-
TGTGCCAGCTCACCAAGGGGAGGGGACACTGAAGCTTTCTTT
CASSPRGGDTEAFF
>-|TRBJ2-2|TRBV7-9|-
TGTGCCAGCAGCCAATCCCAGGCGGGCACCGGGGAGCTGTTTTTT
CASSQSQAGTGELFF
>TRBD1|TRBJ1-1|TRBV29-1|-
TGCAGCGCACTGACAGGGGGGGAGACTGAAGCTTTCTTT
CSALTGGETEAFF
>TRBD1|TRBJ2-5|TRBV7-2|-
TGTGCCAGCAGCTCCGGACAGGGAAGGGAGGTGAACTTC
CASSSGQGREVNF
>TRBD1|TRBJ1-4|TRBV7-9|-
TGTGCCAGCAGCCCTGCAACAGGGGGAACTAATGAAAAACTGTTTTTT
CASSPATGGTNEKLFF
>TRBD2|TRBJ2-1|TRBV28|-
TGTGCCAGCAGTTTATTCTCAATTAGGGAGGGCAAATTCGAGCAGTTCTTC
CASSLFSIREGKFEQFF
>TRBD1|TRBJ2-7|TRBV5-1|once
TGCGCCAGTACAACAGGGGAGTTCTACGAGCAGTACTTC
CASTTGEFYEQYF
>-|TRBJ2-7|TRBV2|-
TGTGCCAGCAGCCTGGGAGGTGCGCAGTACTTC
CASSLGGAQYF
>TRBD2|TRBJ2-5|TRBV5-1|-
TGCGCCAGCAGCGGGGGACTAGCGGGAGGGTCTCAAGAGACCCAGTACTTC
CASSGGLAGGSQETQYF
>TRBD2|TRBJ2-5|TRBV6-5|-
TGTGCCAGCAGATTCGGGGGGGAGACCCAGTACTTC
CASRFGGETQYF
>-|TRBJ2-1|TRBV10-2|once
TGCGCCAGCAGTGAGTACAGGCCCTCCTACAATGAGCAGTTCTTC
CASSEYRPSYNEQFF
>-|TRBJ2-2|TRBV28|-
TGTGCCGCCGGTAAAACGGAGGGCTACACCGGGGAGCTGTTTTTT
CAAGKTEGYTGELFF